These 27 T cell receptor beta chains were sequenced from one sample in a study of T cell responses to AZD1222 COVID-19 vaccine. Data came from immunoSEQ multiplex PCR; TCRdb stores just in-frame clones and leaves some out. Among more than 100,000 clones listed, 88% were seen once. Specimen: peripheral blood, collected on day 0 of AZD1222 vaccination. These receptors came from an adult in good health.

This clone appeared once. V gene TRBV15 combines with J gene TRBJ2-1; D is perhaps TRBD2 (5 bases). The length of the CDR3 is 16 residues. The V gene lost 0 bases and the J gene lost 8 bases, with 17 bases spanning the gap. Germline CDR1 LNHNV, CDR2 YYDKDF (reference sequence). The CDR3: CATSRDAGLGSYEQFF. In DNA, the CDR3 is TGTGCCACCAGCAGAGATGCCGGACTGGGGAGTTATGAGCAGTTCTTC.

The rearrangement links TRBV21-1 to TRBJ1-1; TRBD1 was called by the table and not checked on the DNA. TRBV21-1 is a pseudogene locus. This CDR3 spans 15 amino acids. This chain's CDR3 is CASSSFPGSDTEAFF. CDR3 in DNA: TGTGCCAGCAGCAGTTTTCCAGGCTCGGACACTGAAGCTTTCTTT.

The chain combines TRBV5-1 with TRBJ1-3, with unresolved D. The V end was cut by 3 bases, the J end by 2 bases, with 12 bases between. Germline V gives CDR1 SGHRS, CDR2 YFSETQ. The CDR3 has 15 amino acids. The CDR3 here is CASSSGEAAGNTIYF. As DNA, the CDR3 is TGCGCCAGCAGCTCGGGCGAGGCGGCTGGAAACACCATATATTTT.

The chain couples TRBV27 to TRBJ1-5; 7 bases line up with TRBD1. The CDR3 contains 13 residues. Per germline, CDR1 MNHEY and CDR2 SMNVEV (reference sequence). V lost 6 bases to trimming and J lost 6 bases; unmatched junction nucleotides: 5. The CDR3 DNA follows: TGTGCCAGCAGCCCCCGGGACAGTCAGCCCCAGCATTTT. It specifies CASSPRDSQPQHF.

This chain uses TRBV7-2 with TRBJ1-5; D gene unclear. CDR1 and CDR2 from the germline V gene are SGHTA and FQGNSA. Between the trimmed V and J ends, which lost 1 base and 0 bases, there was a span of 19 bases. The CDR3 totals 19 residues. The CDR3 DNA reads TGTGCCAGCAGCTTAGATCTGGTAGGGCAGAACGATAGCAATCAGCCCCAGCATTTT. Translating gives CASSLDLVGQNDSNQPQHF.

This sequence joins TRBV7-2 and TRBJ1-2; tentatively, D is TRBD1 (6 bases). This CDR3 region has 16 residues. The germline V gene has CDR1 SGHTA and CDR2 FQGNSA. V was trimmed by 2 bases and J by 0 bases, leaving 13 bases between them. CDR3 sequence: CASSLHGQKTNYGYTF. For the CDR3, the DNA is TGTGCCAGCAGCTTACACGGACAGAAAACTAACTATGGCTACACCTTC.

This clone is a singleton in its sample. The CDR3 protein is CASSIEWHSGYNEQFF. CDR3 bases: TGTGCCAGTAGTATAGAATGGCACAGTGGGTACAATGAGCAGTTCTTC. This chain joins TRBV19 and TRBJ2-1; the D is unclear. V lost 0 bases, J lost 4 bases, and 13 bases lay in between. The CDR3 extends over 16 amino acids. The germline V gene has CDR1 LNHDA and CDR2 SQIVND (reference sequence).

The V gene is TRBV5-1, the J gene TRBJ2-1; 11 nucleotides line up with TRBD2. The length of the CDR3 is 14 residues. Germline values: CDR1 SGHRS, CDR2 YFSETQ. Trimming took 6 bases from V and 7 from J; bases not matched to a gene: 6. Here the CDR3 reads CASTGLAGGNEQFF. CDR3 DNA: TGCGCCAGCACTGGGCTAGCGGGAGGTAATGAGCAGTTCTTC.

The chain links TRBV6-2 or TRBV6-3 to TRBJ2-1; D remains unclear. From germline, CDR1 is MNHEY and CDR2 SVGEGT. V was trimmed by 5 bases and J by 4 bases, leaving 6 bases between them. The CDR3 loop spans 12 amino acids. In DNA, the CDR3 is TGTGCCAGCAGTACTACTTACAATGAGCAGTTCTTC. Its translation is CASSTTYNEQFF.

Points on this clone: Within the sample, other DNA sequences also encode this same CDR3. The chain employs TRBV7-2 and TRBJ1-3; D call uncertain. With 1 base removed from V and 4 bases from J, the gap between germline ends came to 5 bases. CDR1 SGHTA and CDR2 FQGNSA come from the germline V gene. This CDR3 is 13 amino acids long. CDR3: CASSLGSGNTIYF. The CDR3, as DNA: TGTGCCAGCAGCTTAGGAAGCGGAAACACCATATATTTT.

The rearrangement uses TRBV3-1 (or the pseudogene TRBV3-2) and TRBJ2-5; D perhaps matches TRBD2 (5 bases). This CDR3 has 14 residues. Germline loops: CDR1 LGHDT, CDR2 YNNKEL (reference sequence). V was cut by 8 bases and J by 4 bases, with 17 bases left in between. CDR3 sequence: CASFLTAGGETQYF. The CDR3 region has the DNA TGTGCCAGCTTTCTCACGGCGGGTGGAGAGACCCAGTACTTC.

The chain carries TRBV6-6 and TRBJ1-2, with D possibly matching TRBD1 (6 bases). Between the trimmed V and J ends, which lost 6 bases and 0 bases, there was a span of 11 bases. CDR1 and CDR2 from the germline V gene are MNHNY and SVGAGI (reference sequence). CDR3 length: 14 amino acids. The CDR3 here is CASRPGQTNYGYTF. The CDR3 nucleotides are TGTGCCAGCAGGCCGGGACAAACTAACTATGGCTACACCTTC.

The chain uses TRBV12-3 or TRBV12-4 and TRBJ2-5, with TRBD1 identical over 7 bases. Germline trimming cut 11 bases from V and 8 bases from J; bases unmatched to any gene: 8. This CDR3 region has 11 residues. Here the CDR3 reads CASNRGATQYF. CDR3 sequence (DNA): TGTGCCTCAAACAGGGGCGCAACCCAGTACTTC.

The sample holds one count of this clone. The DNA of the CDR3 is TGCGCCAGCAGCCCCAGCGGGAGAGGAAACGAGCAGTACTTC. Its translation is CASSPSGRGNEQYF. The chain employs TRBV5-1 and TRBJ2-7; 8 bases match TRBD2. Germline values: CDR1 SGHRS, CDR2 YFSETQ. Trimming cost V 4 bases and J 5 bases; bases outside gene matches: 8. CDR3 length equals 14 residues.

CDR3 DNA: TGTGCCAGCAGTTCAGGACAGGGTGACGGCTACACCTTC. The encoded protein is CASSSGQGDGYTF. V gene TRBV28 combines with J gene TRBJ1-2, with TRBD1 identical over 8 bases. The CDR3 is made up of 13 amino acids. J lost 8 bases, V lost 4 bases, and 6 bases had no gene match. The germline V gene has CDR1 MDHEN and CDR2 SYDVKM.

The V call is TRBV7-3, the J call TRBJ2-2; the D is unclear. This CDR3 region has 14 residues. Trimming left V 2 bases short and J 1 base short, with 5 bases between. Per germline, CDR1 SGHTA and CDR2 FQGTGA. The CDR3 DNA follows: TGTGCCAGCAGCTTAGCACGGAACACCGGGGAGCTGTTTTTT. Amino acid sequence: CASSLARNTGELFF.

DNA for the CDR3: TGTGCCAGCAAAGTAATGTTCACCGGGGAGCTGTTTTTT. It is translated as CASKVMFTGELFF. The gene calls are TRBV6-5 and TRBJ2-2, with D unresolved. Germline loops: CDR1 MNHEY, CDR2 SVGAGI. The CDR3 runs to 13 residues. The V gene lost 7 bases and the J gene lost 4 bases, with 10 bases spanning the gap.

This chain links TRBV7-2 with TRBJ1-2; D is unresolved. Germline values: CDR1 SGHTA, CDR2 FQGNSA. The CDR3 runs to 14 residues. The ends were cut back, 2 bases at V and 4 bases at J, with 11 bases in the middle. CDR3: CASSLNIGIYGYTF. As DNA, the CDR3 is TGTGCCAGCAGCTTAAATATTGGCATCTATGGCTACACCTTC.

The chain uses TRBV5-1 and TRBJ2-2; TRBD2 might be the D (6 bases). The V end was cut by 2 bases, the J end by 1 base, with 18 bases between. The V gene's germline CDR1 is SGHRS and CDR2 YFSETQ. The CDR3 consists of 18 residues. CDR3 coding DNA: TGCGCCAGCAGCTTCTTACCCCGGGCTAGCGAGAACACCGGGGAGCTGTTTTTT. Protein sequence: CASSFLPRASENTGELFF.

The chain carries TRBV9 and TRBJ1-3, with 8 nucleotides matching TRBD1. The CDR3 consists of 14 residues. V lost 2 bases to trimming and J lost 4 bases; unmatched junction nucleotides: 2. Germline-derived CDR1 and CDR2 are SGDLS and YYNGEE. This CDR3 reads CASSVTGVGNTIYF. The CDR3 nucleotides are TGTGCCAGCAGCGTGACAGGGGTAGGAAACACCATATATTTT. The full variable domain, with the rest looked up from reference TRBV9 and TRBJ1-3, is DSGVTQTPKHLITATGQRVTLRCSPRSGDLSVYWYQQSLDQGLQFLIQYYNGEERAKGNILERFSAQQFPDLHSELNLSSLELGDSALYFCASSVTGVGNTIYFGEGSWLTVV.

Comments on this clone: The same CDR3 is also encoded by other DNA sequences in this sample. The CDR3 bases are TGTGCCAGCAGCTCTGAGCCGAACACTGAAGCTTTCTTT. Residues: CASSSEPNTEAFF. This sequence joins TRBV7-9 and TRBJ1-1; D is unclear. The CDR3 spans 13 residues. V was shortened by 4 bases and J by 1 base, with 7 bases between the two germline ends. The V gene's germline CDR1 is SEHNR and CDR2 FQNEAQ (reference sequence). Variable domain in full (rest from reference TRBV7-9 and TRBJ1-1): DTGVSQNPRHKITKRGQNVTFRCDPISEHNRLYWYRQTLGQGPEFLTYFQNEAQLEKSRLLSDRFSAERPKGSFSTLEIQRTEQGDSAMYLCASSSEPNTEAFFGQGTRLTVV.

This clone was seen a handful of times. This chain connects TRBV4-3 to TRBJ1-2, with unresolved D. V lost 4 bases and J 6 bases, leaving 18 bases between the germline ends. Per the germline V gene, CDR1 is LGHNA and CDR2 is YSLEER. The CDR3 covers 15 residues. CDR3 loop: CASSPTWTQRDGYTF. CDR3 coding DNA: TGCGCCAGCAGCCCGACGTGGACTCAACGGGATGGCTACACCTTC.

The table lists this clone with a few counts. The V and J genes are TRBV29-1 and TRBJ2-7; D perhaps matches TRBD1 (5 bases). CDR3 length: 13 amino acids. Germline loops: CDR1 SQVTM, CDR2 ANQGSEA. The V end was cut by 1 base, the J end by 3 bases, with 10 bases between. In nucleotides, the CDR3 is TGCAGCGTTGAAGTAAGGGGTTTCTACGAGCAGTACTTC. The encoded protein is CSVEVRGFYEQYF.

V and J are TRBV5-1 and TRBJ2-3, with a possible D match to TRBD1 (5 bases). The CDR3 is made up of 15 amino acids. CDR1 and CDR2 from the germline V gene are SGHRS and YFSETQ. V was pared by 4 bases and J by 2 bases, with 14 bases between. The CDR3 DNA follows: TGCGCCAGCAGCACAAGTGACAGTTACACAGATACGCAGTATTTT. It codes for CASSTSDSYTDTQYF. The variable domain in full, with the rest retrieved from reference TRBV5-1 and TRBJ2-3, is KAGVTQTPRYLIKTRGQQVTLSCSPISGHRSVSWYQQTPGQGLQFLFEYFSETQRNKGNFPGRFSGRQFSNSRSEMNVSTLELGDSALYLCASSTSDSYTDTQYFGPGTRLTVL.

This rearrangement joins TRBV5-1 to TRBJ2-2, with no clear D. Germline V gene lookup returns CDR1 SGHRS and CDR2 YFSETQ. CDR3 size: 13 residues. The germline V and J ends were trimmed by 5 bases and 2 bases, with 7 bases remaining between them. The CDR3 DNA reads TGCGCCAGCAGGCCCTCTAACACCGGGGAGCTGTTTTTT. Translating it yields CASRPSNTGELFF.

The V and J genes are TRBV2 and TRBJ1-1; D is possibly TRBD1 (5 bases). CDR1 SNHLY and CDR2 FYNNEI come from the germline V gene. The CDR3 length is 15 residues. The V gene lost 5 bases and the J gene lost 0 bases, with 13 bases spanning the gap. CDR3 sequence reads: CASSLQGFMNTEAFF. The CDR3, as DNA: TGTGCCAGCAGTCTTCAGGGATTCATGAACACTGAAGCTTTCTTT.

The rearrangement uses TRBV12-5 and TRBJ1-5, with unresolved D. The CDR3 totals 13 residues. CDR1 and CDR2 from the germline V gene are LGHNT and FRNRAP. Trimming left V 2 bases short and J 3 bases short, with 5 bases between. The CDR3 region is CASGLWNNQPQHF. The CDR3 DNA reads TGTGCTAGTGGTTTGTGGAACAATCAGCCCCAGCATTTT.